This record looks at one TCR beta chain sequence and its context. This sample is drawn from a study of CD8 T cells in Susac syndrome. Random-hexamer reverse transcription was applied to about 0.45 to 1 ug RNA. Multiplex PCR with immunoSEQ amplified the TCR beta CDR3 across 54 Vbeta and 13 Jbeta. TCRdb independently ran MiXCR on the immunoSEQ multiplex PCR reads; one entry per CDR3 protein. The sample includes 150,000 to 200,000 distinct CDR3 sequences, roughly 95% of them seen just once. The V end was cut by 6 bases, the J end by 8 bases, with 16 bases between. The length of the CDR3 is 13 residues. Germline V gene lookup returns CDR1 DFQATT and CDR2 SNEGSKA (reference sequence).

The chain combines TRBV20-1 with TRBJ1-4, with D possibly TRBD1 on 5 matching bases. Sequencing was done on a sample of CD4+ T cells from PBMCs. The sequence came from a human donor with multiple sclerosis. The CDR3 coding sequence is TGCAGTGCCGCCACATCTCAGGGAGAAAAACTGTTTTTT. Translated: CSAATSQGEKLFF.